Here is one TCR beta chain with its context. Its target is unknown. Germline V gives CDR1 MDHEN, CDR2 SYDVKM. This CDR3 spans 15 amino acids. Trimming took 5 bases from V and 2 from J; bases not matched to a gene: 7. TCRdb re-called the reads with MiXCR, one entry per CDR3 protein. The sample carries 90,000 to 120,000 distinct CDR3 sequences, under 25% recorded once. These data originate in a study of T cell repertoires in cytomegalovirus infection. Study details: Evidence of both CMV infection and a matching HLA type came from public TCR beta signatures.

General study findings and limits: Totalled public TCR beta family frequency picked out people who carried CMV plus the relevant HLA. CMV-specific HLA-C-restricted TCR beta clonotypes dominated the ex vivo response.

The clonotype originates from a human donor in good health (CMV status not recorded). Some clones in this sample may be carry-over from other donors' samples. Sequencing was done on a sample of CD8+ T cells from PBMCs. The V gene is TRBV28, the J gene TRBJ2-3, with 7 bases matching TRBD2. For the CDR3, the DNA is TGTGCCAGCAGTCCCGGGGGGTGGGACACAGATACGCAGTATTTT. As protein: CASSPGGWDTDTQYF.